The 22 T cell receptor beta chains below come from one sample, sequenced in a study of OX40 agonist ivuxolimab in advanced cancers. Clones were read by immunoSEQ multiplex PCR, and TCRdb kept only the in-frame ones, dropping some. The sample lists 57,000 or so clones; 80% to 90% were seen once. The starting material was CD4+ or CD8+ T cells sorted from blood, obtained in a trial of the OX40 agonist ivuxolimab. The source of these receptors is an adult with an advanced solid tumor such as melanoma, head and neck, liver or kidney cancer.

The chain couples TRBV6-1 to TRBJ1-4, with a tentative D call TRBD1 (6 bases). Trimming removed 8 bases from V and 8 bases from J, with 18 bases in between. CDR1 and CDR2 from the germline V gene are MNHNS and SASEGT. This CDR3 comprises 14 residues. The CDR3, as DNA: TGTGCCAGCGTTAACCCGCGGACAGTAGAAAAACTGTTTTTT. This codes for CASVNPRTVEKLFF.

Regarding this clone: This CDR3 is also generated by other DNA sequences in the sample. The rearrangement links TRBV6-1 to TRBJ1-1; D perhaps matches TRBD1 (5 bases). The CDR3 loop spans 14 amino acids. The germline V gene has CDR1 MNHNS and CDR2 SASEGT. V was cut by 2 bases and J by 4 bases, with 11 bases left in between. CDR3 nucleotides: TGTGCCAGCAGTGAATTGGGCCAGGGCACTGAAGCTTTCTTT. Its protein is CASSELGQGTEAFF.

J is TRBJ2-7 and V is TRBV27; a weak D match, TRBD1 (6 bases). Trimming took 4 bases from V and 0 from J, leaving 7 bases between them. Germline loops: CDR1 MNHEY, CDR2 SMNVEV (reference sequence). The CDR3 contains 13 residues. The CDR3 reads CASSYRVSYEQYF. In nucleotides, the CDR3 is TGTGCCAGCAGTTACAGGGTCTCCTACGAGCAGTACTTC.

This chain joins TRBV5-6 and TRBJ2-1; 8 positions agree with TRBD1. Unmatched junction bases numbered 5, after V lost 4 bases and J lost 2 bases. The CDR3 length is 15 residues. Germline V CDR1 and CDR2: SGHDT, YYEEEE. The CDR3 here is CASSVDRAPYNEQFF. The CDR3 DNA follows: TGTGCCAGCAGCGTGGACAGGGCACCCTACAATGAGCAGTTCTTC.

The rearrangement uses TRBV19 and TRBJ2-4; weak D call: TRBD2 (7 bases). V was pared by 1 base and J by 3 bases, with 16 bases between. The CDR3 runs to 17 residues. Germline CDR1 reads LNHDA; CDR2 reads SQIVND (reference sequence). The CDR3 spells CASSIGAGALYKNIQYF. The CDR3 DNA reads as TGTGCCAGTAGTATAGGCGCGGGGGCCCTTTACAAAAACATTCAGTACTTC.

This chain uses TRBV5-1 with TRBJ1-5; 9 bases agree with TRBD1. V lost 4 bases to trimming and J lost 2 bases; unmatched junction nucleotides: 13. The CDR3 has 18 amino acids. CDR1 and CDR2 from the germline V gene are SGHRS and YFSETQ. The CDR3 DNA reads as TGCGCCAGCAGCCCTCTGAGAGACCGGACAGGGGGCAATCAGCCCCAGCATTTT. This translates into CASSPLRDRTGGNQPQHF.

The chain is built from TRBV11-2 and TRBJ1-3; D is unresolved. This CDR3 contains 15 residues. Germline-derived CDR1 and CDR2 are SGHAT and FQNNGV. V gave up 4 bases and J gave up 0 bases, with 10 bases separating them. CDR3 DNA sequence: TGTGCCAGCAGCTCGTTGCAAGGCTCTGGAAACACCATATATTTT. It is translated as CASSSLQGSGNTIYF.

This chain links TRBV4-1 with TRBJ2-5; D tentatively fits TRBD1 or TRBD2 (5 bases each). V dropped 0 bases and J dropped 5 bases, with 16 bases sitting between them. The CDR3 consists of 16 residues. Germline V gives CDR1 MGHRA, CDR2 YSYEKL. The CDR3, as DNA: TGCGCCAGCAGCCAAGATATTCCGGGGACGGGGGAGACCCAGTACTTC. Translation: CASSQDIPGTGETQYF.

The chain uses TRBV7-2 and TRBJ1-1; a weak D match, TRBD1 (5 bases). This CDR3 has 13 residues. Germline V CDR1 and CDR2: SGHTA, FQGNSA. The V end lost 5 bases, the J end lost 4 bases, and 11 bases lay between the germline ends. In DNA form, the CDR3 reads TGTGCCAGCAGCCCCCGGGGGGGCACTGAAGCTTTCTTT. Translated: CASSPRGGTEAFF. The full variable domain, in which reference TRBV7-2 and TRBJ1-1 provide the parts outside the CDR3, is GAGVSQSPSNKVTEKGKDVELRCDPISGHTALYWYRQSLGQGLEFLIYFQGNSAPDKSGLPSDRFSAERTGGSVSTLTIQRTQQEDSAVYLCASSPRGGTEAFFGQGTRLTVV.

This clone was seen a single time. This chain uses TRBV28 with TRBJ2-3, with TRBD2 identical over 9 bases. The ends lost 1 base at V and 2 bases at J; junction bases unmatched: 7. The CDR3 length is 17 residues. CDR1 MDHEN and CDR2 SYDVKM come from the germline V gene. The CDR3, as DNA: TGTGCCAGCAGTTTATATGGGCTAGCGGGGACCACAGATACGCAGTATTTT. It encodes CASSLYGLAGTTDTQYF. Together with reference TRBV28 and TRBJ2-3, the CDR3 gives the full variable domain: DVKVTQSSRYLVKRTGEKVFLECVQDMDHENMFWYRQDPGLGLRLIYFSYDVKMKEKGDIPEGYSVSREKKERFSLILESASTNQTSMYLCASSLYGLAGTTDTQYFGPGTRLTVL.

This chain links TRBV5-1 with TRBJ2-5; D remains ambiguous. Germline assignment: CDR1 SGHRS and CDR2 YFSETQ. V shed 4 bases and J shed 0 bases, with 13 bases lying between them. The CDR3 has 15 residues. The DNA of the CDR3 is TGCGCCAGCAGCCTTGGTGCAGGCCACCAAGAGACCCAGTACTTC. Encoded protein: CASSLGAGHQETQYF.

The chain is built from TRBV6-5 and TRBJ2-1; 8 bases map to TRBD1. The CDR3 extends over 12 amino acids. After removal of 6 bases from V and 7 bases from J, the junction contained 2 bases not matched to a gene. In germline, CDR1 is MNHEY, CDR2 SVGAGI. The CDR3 loop is CASRDRGNEQFF. DNA of the CDR3: TGTGCCAGCAGAGACAGGGGTAATGAGCAGTTCTTC.

This rearrangement joins TRBV5-5 to TRBJ2-7; 7 bases line up with TRBD2. The CDR3 sequence is 16 residues long. The germline CDR1 and CDR2 sequences are SGHKS and YYEKEE (reference sequence). V shed 5 bases, J shed 3 bases, and the junction held 14 bases outside the gene matches. The CDR3 here is CASSMPPAAGYYEQYF. CDR3 nucleotide sequence: TGTGCCAGCAGTATGCCCCCTGCAGCGGGATACTACGAGCAGTACTTC.

V gene TRBV7-9 combines with J gene TRBJ1-5; TRBD1 agrees at 8 bases. The V and J ends lost 1 base and 0 bases, in that order; junction bases with no gene match: 11. CDR1 SEHNR and CDR2 FQNEAQ come from the germline V gene (reference sequence). The CDR3 covers 19 residues. CDR3 in amino acids: CASSLDRGFSSPSNQPQHF. The CDR3 bases are TGTGCCAGCAGCTTAGACAGGGGGTTTTCCTCTCCTAGCAATCAGCCCCAGCATTTT.

The chain links TRBV6-5 to TRBJ1-4, with no clear D. The CDR3 has 12 residues. CDR1 is MNHEY, CDR2 SVGAGI, per germline. Trimming removed 8 bases from V and 6 bases from J, with 10 bases in between. CDR3 bases: TGTGCCAGCGGTCGGGTACATGAAAAACTGTTTTTT. Amino acid sequence: CASGRVHEKLFF.

V is TRBV5-8 and J is TRBJ2-3; 10 nucleotides match TRBD1. There are 15 residues in the CDR3. V lost 3 bases, J lost 1 base, and 2 bases stayed unmatched. CDR1 is SGHTS and CDR2 is YDEGEE in the germline V gene. The CDR3 coding sequence is TGTGCCAGCAGCTCCGGGACAGGGGGCACAGATACGCAGTATTTT. This gives the protein CASSSGTGGTDTQYF.

Only one count was recorded for this clone. This rearrangement joins TRBV9 to TRBJ2-1; D tentatively reads TRBD1 or TRBD2 (5 bases each). The CDR3 runs to 16 residues. Per the germline V gene, CDR1 is SGDLS and CDR2 is YYNGEE. The V and J ends lost 4 bases and 0 bases respectively, with 14 bases between them. The CDR3 DNA reads TGTGCCAGCAGCACGAGGGGAGCGGTCTCCTACAATGAGCAGTTCTTC. Translation: CASSTRGAVSYNEQFF.

The chain has TRBV27 and TRBJ2-5; possible D gene TRBD1, 6 bases. There are 16 residues in the CDR3. The ends were cut back, 8 bases at V and 2 bases at J, with 21 bases in the middle. Germline assignment: CDR1 MNHEY and CDR2 SMNVEV (reference sequence). CDR3 sequence: CASDTLTGSTQETQYF. The CDR3 region has the DNA TGTGCCAGCGACACGCTAACAGGGTCAACTCAAGAGACCCAGTACTTC.

A few counts support this clone. The V and J genes are TRBV18 and TRBJ2-7; 10 positions match TRBD2. Losses at the gene ends were 2 bases for V and 6 bases for J; bases not matched to a gene: 16. This CDR3 spans 18 amino acids. Looked up from germline, CDR1 is KGHSH and CDR2 is LQKENI. CDR3 nucleotide sequence: TGTGCCAGCTCACCAGTCTCTTCGGCTAGCGGGAGTTTGTCCGAGCAGTACTTC. It translates to CASSPVSSASGSLSEQYF.

This clone was seen just once. J is TRBJ2-7 and V is TRBV27, with unresolved D. Trimming removed 1 base at V and 2 bases at J, with 9 bases between. Germline V CDR1 and CDR2: MNHEY, SMNVEV (reference sequence). CDR3 length: 14 amino acids. CDR3 sequence: CASSLYVQPYEQYF. CDR3 in DNA: TGTGCCAGCAGTTTATACGTACAGCCCTACGAGCAGTACTTC.

J is TRBJ1-1 and V is TRBV11-3, with unresolved D. CDR1 and CDR2 from the germline V gene are SGHNT and YENEEA. V shed 5 bases and J shed 4 bases, with 14 bases lying between them. The CDR3 contains 14 residues. The CDR3 DNA sequence: TGTGCCAGCAGCCAGGAGGCGGATGGCACTGAAGCTTTCTTT. This sequence encodes CASSQEADGTEAFF.

The chain has TRBV18 and TRBJ2-1, with a possible D match to TRBD2 (5 bases). The CDR3 has 15 amino acids. Germline assignment: CDR1 KGHSH and CDR2 LQKENI. The V end lost 4 bases, the J end lost 6 bases, and 16 bases lay between the germline ends. The CDR3 DNA reads TGTGCCAGCTCACGGGAGCTTACGGCGTTCAATGAGCAGTTCTTC. Translation gives CASSRELTAFNEQFF.